Presented here are 4 T cell receptor beta chains from one specimen sequenced in a study of shared clonotypes between healthy human individuals. Clones were read by immunoSEQ multiplex PCR, and TCRdb kept only the in-frame ones, dropping some. Among some 2,000,000 clones listed, roughly 95% were seen once. The source material was naive CD4+ T cells sorted from blood. Subset described: CD45RA+ positively selected. Source of these receptors: a man younger than 35 in good health.

This chain links TRBV5-1 with TRBJ2-7; D not certain. The germline gives CDR1 SGHRS, CDR2 YFSETQ. The CDR3 loop spans 14 amino acids. Trimming stripped 0 bases from V and 2 bases from J, with 9 bases between. The CDR3 DNA is TGCGCCAGCAGCTTGGGGGTCAGCACCTACGAGCAGTACTTC. It yields the protein CASSLGVSTYEQYF. Combining the CDR3 with reference TRBV5-1 and TRBJ2-7 gives the whole variable domain KAGVTQTPRYLIKTRGQQVTLSCSPISGHRSVSWYQQTPGQGLQFLFEYFSETQRNKGNFPGRFSGRQFSNSRSEMNVSTLELGDSALYLCASSLGVSTYEQYFGPGTRLTVT.

This CDR3 reads CASSYLGQLNSPLHF. CDR3 nucleotides: TGTGCCAGCAGTTACTTGGGCCAGCTCAATTCACCCCTCCACTTT. This chain links TRBV6-5 with TRBJ1-6, with D uncertain. The CDR3 contains 15 residues. Trimming stripped 1 base from V and 7 bases from J, with 11 bases between. Germline V gives CDR1 MNHEY, CDR2 SVGAGI.

J is TRBJ1-1 and V is TRBV2; D possibly corresponds to TRBD1 (5 bases). In germline, CDR1 is SNHLY, CDR2 FYNNEI. Trimming pared 6 bases from V and 10 bases from J, leaving 12 bases between. The CDR3 is 11 amino acids. CDR3: CASREQRGAFF. The CDR3 region has the DNA TGTGCCAGCAGGGAACAGAGGGGAGCTTTCTTT. Using reference TRBV2 and TRBJ1-1 for the parts outside the CDR3, the full variable domain is EPEVTQTPSHQVTQMGQEVILRCVPISNHLYFYWYRQILGQKVEFLVSFYNNEISEKSEIFDDQFSVERPDGSNFTLKIRSTKLEDSAMYFCASREQRGAFFGQGTRLTVV.

V is TRBV19 and J is TRBJ1-1, with D unclear. Deletions cut 7 bases from V and 7 bases from J, with 10 bases between. The CDR3 runs 11 residues. Germline loops: CDR1 LNHDA, CDR2 SQIVND (reference sequence). As DNA, the CDR3 is TGTGCCAGTATTGGGAGGTTTGAAGCTTTCTTT. It codes for CASIGRFEAFF.